The present T cell receptor beta chain was sequenced within a study of T cells after posttransplantation cyclophosphamide. Findings and limits, study-wide: After PTCy, TRB diversity resembled that of CNI/methotrexate controls. TRB overlap between skin or GI tissue T cells and blood was limited. Later blood repertoires were often dominated by clones from the donor CD8+ memory compartment.

TCRdb's table, derived via immunoSEQ multiplex PCR, lists solely in-frame clones and lacks some. Found here are 7,000 to 9,000 clones, no singletons; the ten largest cover more than 9%. Germline lookup yields CDR1 KGHDR and CDR2 SFDVKD. The CDR3 covers 17 residues. V was clipped by 4 bases and J by 5 bases; unmatched bases: 11. Cyclophosphamide on days +3 and +4 followed busulfan-fludarabine conditioning and a marrow graft. This clone was counted many times. Its antigen is not known. This TCR was recovered from a female patient aged 50 to 65 who received an allogeneic stem cell transplant from a related donor, was CMV-positive, and had no GVHD. The graft donor may be the source of some T cells. The chain recombines TRBV24-1 with TRBJ2-1; 9 nucleotides align to TRBD1. The sequencing here drew on PBMCs, taken after allogeneic stem cell transplant with posttransplant cyclophosphamide. The CDR3 DNA reads TGTGCCACCAGTGACAACGTACCGGGACAGGGCGACAATGAGCAGTTCTTC. Its protein is CATSDNVPGQGDNEQFF.